This is a list of T cell receptor beta chains from one sample in a study of Graves' ophthalmopathy and Graves' hyperthyroidism. TCRdb re-called the multiplex PCR reads through MiXCR, storing one row per CDR3 protein. The table shows about 210,000 distinct CDR3 sequences, with 25% to 35% occurring only once. Sequencing used peripheral blood. The receptors were sampled from a man aged 50 or older with Graves' ophthalmopathy. The CDR3 runs from the conserved cysteine through the conserved F or W. The D gene is left open where the match is weak. Size tells how often a clone was seen (once, few, many) or the class of an expanded clone, and some rows leave it out.

v_call	cdr3_length	d_call	j_call	clone_size	cdr3_aa	cdr3_nt
TRBV20-1	12	TRBD1	TRBJ1-1	many	CSARTGGTEAFF	TGCAGTGCGAGGACAGGGGGAACTGAAGCTTTCTTT
TRBV4-2	17	NA	TRBJ1-3	many	CASSQDTNSMAGNTIYF	TGTGCCAGCAGCCAAGACACGAACTCCATGGCTGGAAACACCATATATTTT
TRBV6-1	12	NA	TRBJ2-5	NA	CASIQGGETQYF	TGTGCCAGCATACAGGGCGGGGAGACCCAGTACTTC
TRBV20-1	13	NA	TRBJ1-5	many	CSAKDGWDQPQHF	TGCAGTGCAAAGGACGGGTGGGATCAGCCCCAGCATTTT
TRBV6-5	16	NA	TRBJ2-7	NA	CASSYRRGQFSYEQYF	TGTGCCAGCAGTTACCGCAGGGGCCAATTTTCCTACGAGCAGTACTTC
TRBV2	15	TRBD2	TRBJ2-7	NA	CASKGTSGRWDEQYF	TGTGCCAGCAAGGGGACTAGCGGGAGATGGGATGAGCAGTACTTC
TRBV9	15	TRBD2	TRBJ2-7	many	CASSVATSGSFEQYF	TGTGCCAGCAGCGTAGCAACTAGCGGGAGCTTTGAGCAGTACTTC
TRBV29-1	14	TRBD1	TRBJ1-1	many	CSVVVLGQQTEAFF	TGCAGCGTTGTAGTTTTGGGACAGCAAACTGAAGCTTTCTTT
TRBV6-5	14	TRBD1	TRBJ1-6	NA	CASSYRDRVTPLHF	TGTGCCAGCAGTTACAGGGACAGGGTGACACCCCTCCACTTT
TRBV20-1	12	TRBD1	TRBJ2-7	many	CSAGQGNYEQYF	TGCAGTGCCGGACAGGGGAACTACGAGCAGTACTTC
TRBV28	12	NA	TRBJ1-5	NA	CASSYRDQPQHF	TGTGCCAGCAGCTATCGGGATCAGCCCCAGCATTTT
TRBV28	15	TRBD1	TRBJ1-6	many	CASISGAGGLVPLHF	TGTGCCAGCATCTCAGGGGCAGGGGGCTTGGTACCCCTCCACTTT
TRBV12-3/TRBV12-4	12	NA	TRBJ2-7	many	CASSLEGNEQYF	TGTGCCAGCAGTTTAGAGGGCAACGAGCAGTACTTC
TRBV10-3	14	NA	TRBJ1-5	many	CAISPDGSNQPQHF	TGTGCCATCAGCCCCGACGGTAGCAATCAGCCCCAGCATTTT
TRBV12-3/TRBV12-4	14	NA	TRBJ2-2	NA	CASSYDRNTGELFF	TGTGCCAGTAGCTACGACCGCAACACCGGGGAGCTGTTTTTT
TRBV6-1	16	TRBD1	TRBJ1-2	NA	CASSPGQGTLLYGYTF	TGTGCCAGCAGCCCGGGACAGGGTACACTATTATATGGCTACACCTTC
TRBV7-9	15	NA	TRBJ2-7	many	CASSEHSDAFYEQYF	TGTGCCAGCAGCGAACACTCAGACGCGTTCTACGAGCAGTACTTC
TRBV6-2/TRBV6-3	15	NA	TRBJ1-5	few	CASLADGGPGQPQHF	TGTGCCAGCTTAGCTGACGGGGGCCCAGGTCAGCCCCAGCATTTT
TRBV7-9	15	NA	TRBJ1-3	many	CASSAQGFSGNTIYF	TGTGCCAGCAGTGCACAGGGTTTCTCTGGAAACACCATATATTTT
TRBV6-2/TRBV6-3	14	NA	TRBJ2-7	NA	CASLRSRGPYEQYF	TGTGCCAGCTTGCGGTCCAGAGGGCCATACGAGCAGTACTTC
TRBV5-1	13	NA	TRBJ2-5	many	CASSWGRQETQYF	TGCGCCAGCAGCTGGGGTCGCCAAGAGACCCAGTACTTC
TRBV6-5	15	TRBD1	TRBJ2-7	many	CASRGSGTGAYEQYF	TGTGCCAGCCGAGGGTCCGGGACAGGGGCCTACGAGCAGTACTTC
TRBV7-8	18	NA	TRBJ2-7	NA	CASSYNGSWSDGTYEQYF	TGTGCCAGCAGTTATAATGGTTCGTGGTCGGACGGTACCTACGAGCAGTACTTC
TRBV28	14	NA	TRBJ1-2	NA	CASSSGESFYGYTF	TGTGCCAGCAGTTCCGGTGAAAGCTTCTATGGCTACACCTTC
TRBV30	15	TRBD1	TRBJ2-7	many	CAWKRRTGVSYEQYF	TGTGCCTGGAAACGGAGGACAGGGGTCTCCTACGAGCAGTACTTC
TRBV20-1	13	NA	TRBJ1-1	many	CSAGLDDPPEAFF	TGCAGTGCCGGTCTGGACGATCCCCCTGAAGCTTTCTTT
TRBV6-4	17	NA	TRBJ2-7	many	CASRLSASQTRSYEQYF	TGTGCCAGCAGACTTTCCGCTTCCCAGACCCGCTCCTACGAGCAGTACTTC
TRBV27	13	NA	TRBJ1-1	NA	CASRRVPNTEVFF	TGTGCCAGCAGAAGGGTCCCGAACACTGAAGTTTTCTTT
TRBV11-3	15	TRBD2	TRBJ2-7	many	CASSLAGRRTYEQYF	TGTGCCAGCAGCCTAGCGGGGCGAAGAACCTACGAGCAGTACTTC